The next 29 T cell receptor beta chains were all read from a single sample in a study of OX40 agonist ivuxolimab in advanced cancers. The method was immunoSEQ multiplex PCR; TCRdb's version includes in-frame clones alone and lacks a portion of them. The sample lists roughly 84,000 clones, over 75% seen once, with about 4.9% in the top ten. Sequenced here: CD4+ or CD8+ T cells sorted from blood, sampled in a trial of the OX40 agonist ivuxolimab. The receptors here all came from an adult with an advanced solid tumor such as melanoma, head and neck, liver or kidney cancer.

The genes are TRBV6-6 and TRBJ2-2; no clear D gene. The CDR3 is 14 amino acids. Germline V gives CDR1 MNHNY, CDR2 SVGAGI (reference sequence). The germline V and J ends were trimmed by 1 base and 3 bases, with 6 bases remaining between them. The CDR3 DNA reads TGTGCCAGCAGTTACTATGATCACACCGGGGAGCTGTTTTTT. It codes for CASSYYDHTGELFF.

Here the CDR3 DNA reads TGTGCCAGCCAGACAAGTAACCAAGAGACCCAGTACTTC. Amino acid sequence: CASQTSNQETQYF. The chain joins TRBV6-5 to TRBJ2-5; no clear D. The germline CDR1 and CDR2 sequences are MNHEY and SVGAGI. V lost 8 bases to trimming and J lost 0 bases, with 10 bases between them. This CDR3 comprises 13 residues.

J is TRBJ2-2 and V is TRBV4-1; a weak D match, TRBD1 (6 bases). Deletions cut 4 bases from V and 4 bases from J, with 28 bases between. Germline lookup yields CDR1 MGHRA and CDR2 YSYEKL. This CDR3 has 20 amino acids. The DNA for the CDR3 is TGCGCCAGCAGCCGCCGCGGCGGAAGCGTAGACAGGTCGAGCACCGGGGAGCTGTTTTTT. It encodes CASSRRGGSVDRSSTGELFF.

This clone was found once. The chain combines TRBV7-2 with TRBJ2-2; D not resolved. The ends were cut back, 6 bases at V and 4 bases at J, with 9 bases in the middle. CDR1 and CDR2 (germline): SGHTA, FQGNSA. This CDR3 is built from 13 residues. The CDR3 here is CASRATTTGELFF. The CDR3 DNA follows: TGTGCCAGCAGGGCGACCACCACCGGGGAGCTGTTTTTT.

The V call is TRBV5-1, the J call TRBJ1-2, with 8 bases identical to TRBD1. The germline V gene has CDR1 SGHRS and CDR2 YFSETQ. The CDR3 extends over 13 amino acids. The junction had 7 bases not matched to a gene; V was cut back by 4 bases and J by 8 bases. CDR3 nucleotide sequence: TGCGCCAGCAGCACCAGGGGGCCAGCGGGCTACACCTTC. This sequence encodes CASSTRGPAGYTF.

In this sample, this clone turned up once. The gene calls are TRBV6-5 and TRBJ1-1; D remains ambiguous. The germline gives CDR1 MNHEY, CDR2 SVGAGI. The germline V and J ends were trimmed by 2 bases and 5 bases, with 18 bases remaining between them. This CDR3 is built from 16 residues. The CDR3 DNA sequence: TGTGCCAGCAGTTACGGAGGCAGAAGTATAGGGACTGAAGCTTTCTTT. The encoded protein is CASSYGGRSIGTEAFF.

The rearrangement joins TRBV4-3 to TRBJ1-1; maybe TRBD1 (5 bases). The CDR3 has 15 amino acids. The germline V and J ends were trimmed by 1 base and 1 base, with 10 bases remaining between them. The V gene's germline CDR1 is LGHNA and CDR2 YSLEER. CDR3 region: CASSQVLGQNTEAFF. The CDR3 nucleotides are TGCGCCAGCAGCCAAGTTTTGGGGCAGAACACTGAAGCTTTCTTT.

The chain couples TRBV4-2 to TRBJ2-3; maybe TRBD2 (5 bases). V dropped 1 base and J dropped 9 bases, with 11 bases sitting between them. The CDR3 is 13 residues long. Germline assignment: CDR1 LGHNA and CDR2 YNFKEQ. DNA of the CDR3: TGTGCCAGCAGCCAAGCCCCCCCGGGGACGCAGTATTTT. This translates into CASSQAPPGTQYF.

The genes are TRBV2 and TRBJ2-5; D remains ambiguous. CDR3 length equals 14 residues. V lost 1 base, J lost 2 bases, and 8 bases lay in between. Germline loops: CDR1 SNHLY, CDR2 FYNNEI. CDR3: CASSEELLQETQYF. DNA of the CDR3: TGTGCCAGCAGTGAAGAGCTGCTGCAAGAGACCCAGTACTTC.

Worth noting for this clone: Within the sample, other DNA sequences also encode this same CDR3. This chain links TRBV4-3 with TRBJ2-7; D is possibly TRBD1 (7 bases). V was pared by 0 bases and J by 8 bases, with 14 bases between. The length of the CDR3 is 14 residues. The V gene's germline CDR1 is LGHNA and CDR2 YSLEER. CDR3 sequence reads: CASSQDLEGAKQYF. CDR3 sequence (DNA): TGCGCCAGCAGCCAAGACCTGGAGGGGGCGAAGCAGTACTTC.

This rearrangement joins TRBV7-2 to TRBJ2-2, with TRBD2 identical over 11 bases. CDR1 and CDR2 from the germline V gene are SGHTA and FQGNSA. This CDR3 is built from 17 residues. J was trimmed by 5 bases and V by 1 base; bases with no gene match: 6. The CDR3 loop is CASSLVGLAGGTGELFF. The CDR3 DNA reads TGTGCCAGCAGCTTAGTCGGTCTAGCGGGAGGTACCGGGGAGCTGTTTTTT.

This chain connects TRBV5-8 to TRBJ2-7; TRBD1 matches at 8 bases. The CDR3 runs 20 residues. Looked up from germline, CDR1 is SGHTS and CDR2 is YDEGEE. Unmatched junction bases numbered 22, after V lost 5 bases and J lost 0 bases. CDR3 amino acids: CASRGGQGAKLTHSSYEQYF. DNA of the CDR3: TGTGCCAGCAGGGGCGGGCAGGGGGCCAAACTTACACACAGCTCCTACGAGCAGTACTTC.

The V gene is TRBV9, the J gene TRBJ1-2, with D possibly matching TRBD1 (6 bases). The CDR3 spans 14 residues. V lost 1 base, J lost 2 bases, and 9 bases lay in between. Germline V gene lookup returns CDR1 SGDLS and CDR2 YYNGEE. CDR3 amino acids: CASSVRQDNYGYTF. The CDR3 DNA reads as TGTGCCAGCAGCGTACGACAGGACAACTATGGCTACACCTTC.

The genes are TRBV7-3 and TRBJ1-2; 10 bases fit TRBD1. CDR3 length equals 16 residues. Germline CDR1 and CDR2: SGHTA and FQGTGA. V lost 0 bases and J lost 1; bases outside the gene matches: 2. In nucleotides, the CDR3 is TGTGCCAGCAGCTTAACAGGGACAGGGGATAACTATGGCTACACCTTC. Its translation is CASSLTGTGDNYGYTF.

The V gene is TRBV6-5, the J gene TRBJ1-2; D gene uncertain. This CDR3 contains 12 residues. Germline V gene data show CDR1 as MNHEY and CDR2 as SVGAGI. V shed 3 bases and J shed 6 bases, with 8 bases lying between them. The CDR3 bases are TGTGCCAGCAGTTATCGCGGGGATGGCTACACCTTC. It specifies CASSYRGDGYTF.

CDR3 residues: CASNPRTSGGEQYF. CDR3 DNA: TGTGCCAGCAACCCTAGGACTAGCGGCGGCGAGCAGTACTTC. The chain recombines TRBV6-1 with TRBJ2-7; TRBD2 matches 10 bases. Germline CDR1 is MNHNS and CDR2 is SASEGT. This CDR3 spans 14 amino acids. The V gene end was trimmed by 7 bases and the J gene end by 6 bases; junction bases not matched to a gene: 9.

DNA for the CDR3: TGTGCCAGTAGTATAGAAGGTAGTAAGACCTACAATGAGCAGTTCTTC. The encoded protein is CASSIEGSKTYNEQFF. V and J are TRBV19 and TRBJ2-1, with unresolved D. V was clipped by 0 bases and J by 2 bases, with 11 bases between them. This CDR3 spans 16 amino acids. The germline V gene has CDR1 LNHDA and CDR2 SQIVND (reference sequence).

The chain employs TRBV5-4 and TRBJ2-7, with 7 bases identical to TRBD2. CDR1 and CDR2 from the germline V gene are SGHNT and YYREEE (reference sequence). V lost 4 bases and J lost 0; bases outside the gene matches: 7. This CDR3 is 15 amino acids long. CDR3 in DNA: TGTGCCAGCAGCCCTGATGGGGGGGGCTCCTACGAGCAGTACTTC. Amino acid sequence: CASSPDGGGSYEQYF.

About this clone: The conserved phenylalanine or tryptophan is not found at the CDR3 terminus, so this likely reflects a read error. No DNA is shown, since the ends of the CDR3 on it are uncertain; the CDR3 is the one TCRdb lists. The chain carries TRBV2 and TRBJ2-7; no check of the table's D call, TRBD1, against the DNA was made. The CDR3 is 12 residues long, counting both termini. Germline V gene lookup returns CDR1 SNHLY and CDR2 FYNNEI. CDR3 sequence reads: CASSETRDRVSP.

V usage is TRBV19 and J usage is TRBJ1-1; 9 positions agree with TRBD1. J gave up 5 bases and V 5 bases, and 9 bases lay outside the gene matches. The germline CDR1 and CDR2 sequences are LNHDA and SQIVND (reference sequence). The CDR3 runs 15 residues. As DNA, the CDR3 is TGTGCCAGTAGTGCATCCGGGACAGGGAAGACTGAAGCTTTCTTT. Translation: CASSASGTGKTEAFF. Drawing the rest from reference TRBV19 and TRBJ1-1, the complete variable domain is DGGITQSPKYLFRKEGQNVTLSCEQNLNHDAMYWYRQDPGQGLRLIYYSQIVNDFQKGDIAEGYSVSREKKESFPLTVTSAQKNPTAFYLCASSASGTGKTEAFFGQGTRLTVV.

J is TRBJ1-1 and V is TRBV18; the D is unclear. V was shortened by 9 bases and J by 0 bases, with 11 bases between the two germline ends. This CDR3 region has 13 residues. Looked up from germline, CDR1 is KGHSH and CDR2 is LQKENI. The CDR3 sequence is CASKESVNTEAFF. CDR3 in DNA: TGTGCCAGTAAAGAAAGTGTGAACACTGAAGCTTTCTTT.

The chain uses TRBV19 and TRBJ2-7; 7 nucleotides agree with TRBD1. The junction had 5 bases not matched to a gene; V was cut back by 4 bases and J by 5 bases. Germline V CDR1 and CDR2: LNHDA, SQIVND (reference sequence). The CDR3 has 13 residues. This CDR3 is CASSNRGYDEQYF. The CDR3 bases are TGTGCCAGTAGTAACAGGGGATACGACGAGCAGTACTTC. Full variable domain (outside the CDR3, taken from reference TRBV19 and TRBJ2-7): DGGITQSPKYLFRKEGQNVTLSCEQNLNHDAMYWYRQDPGQGLRLIYYSQIVNDFQKGDIAEGYSVSREKKESFPLTVTSAQKNPTAFYLCASSNRGYDEQYFGPGTRLTVT.

The CDR3 is CASSQESAVAGVSRVDTQYF. The CDR3, as DNA: TGCGCCAGCAGCCAAGAATCAGCGGTAGCGGGAGTCTCTAGGGTAGATACGCAGTATTTT. The chain uses TRBV4-3 and TRBJ2-3; the match to TRBD2 covers 9 bases. The J segment lost 5 bases and the V segment lost 0 bases, leaving 18 bases of the junction unmatched. Germline loops: CDR1 LGHNA, CDR2 YSLEER. The CDR3 extends over 20 amino acids.

The V call is TRBV27, the J call TRBJ1-6; no reliable D call. The V end was cut by 5 bases, the J end by 6 bases, with 20 bases between. The CDR3 length is 17 residues. Germline CDR1 reads MNHEY; CDR2 reads SMNVEV (reference sequence). The CDR3 reads CASSIHPPRRANSPLHF. The CDR3 DNA follows: TGTGCCAGCAGTATACACCCCCCGAGACGGGCTAATTCACCCCTCCACTTT.

Only one count was recorded for this clone. This chain links TRBV20-1 with TRBJ1-1; the D is unclear. Trimming took 4 bases from V and 1 from J, leaving 4 bases between them. The CDR3 is made up of 11 amino acids. CDR1 and CDR2 from the germline V gene are DFQATT and SNEGSKA (reference sequence). CDR3 in DNA: TGCAGTGCTAAGGGGAACACTGAAGCTTTCTTT. It encodes CSAKGNTEAFF.

This chain links TRBV7-2 with TRBJ2-1, with D hard to call. Trimming took 0 bases from V and 5 from J, leaving 14 bases between them. This CDR3 has 16 amino acids. Germline CDR1 is SGHTA and CDR2 is FQGNSA. CDR3 sequence reads: CASSLALMSLDNEQFF. For the CDR3, the DNA is TGTGCCAGCAGCTTAGCGCTAATGTCTTTGGACAATGAGCAGTTCTTC.

The V and J genes are TRBV7-6 and TRBJ1-3; 7 bases agree with TRBD1. The germline gives CDR1 SGHVS, CDR2 FNYEAQ. The V and J ends lost 0 bases and 0 bases, in that order; junction bases with no gene match: 8. The CDR3 consists of 18 residues. CDR3 in amino acids: CASSLAVIGTDSGNTIYF. CDR3 coding DNA: TGTGCCAGCAGCTTAGCGGTAATCGGGACAGACTCTGGAAACACCATATATTTT.

The J gene is TRBJ2-3, the V gene TRBV5-1; either TRBD1 or TRBD2 may supply D (5 bases each). The V and J ends lost 0 bases and 0 bases respectively, with 11 bases between them. CDR1 and CDR2 from the germline V gene are SGHRS and YFSETQ. This CDR3 contains 16 residues. The chain's CDR3 is CASSLEAGASTDTQYF. The CDR3 region has the DNA TGCGCCAGCAGCTTGGAAGCCGGGGCTAGCACAGATACGCAGTATTTT.

The sample holds a few counts of this clone. The chain joins TRBV5-1 to TRBJ1-2; possible D gene TRBD1, 6 bases. CDR3 length equals 15 residues. With 2 bases removed from V and 8 bases from J, the gap between germline ends came to 19 bases. Germline assignment: CDR1 SGHRS and CDR2 YFSETQ. The DNA of the CDR3 is TGCGCCAGCAGCTTTGGACAGAGGGCCGCTGGAGGCTACACCTTC. This encodes CASSFGQRAAGGYTF. Full variable domain (rest looked up from reference TRBV5-1 and TRBJ1-2): KAGVTQTPRYLIKTRGQQVTLSCSPISGHRSVSWYQQTPGQGLQFLFEYFSETQRNKGNFPGRFSGRQFSNSRSEMNVSTLELGDSALYLCASSFGQRAAGGYTFGSGTRLTVV.